Listed here are 19 T cell receptor beta chains from one sample, sequenced in a study of blood T cell repertoires in COVID-19. Libraries were prepared by immunoSEQ multiplex PCR; TCRdb keeps only in-frame clonotypes and omits some of them. The sample lists some 500,000 clones, roughly 90% occurring once. Sequenced sample: PBMCs or T cells enriched from blood (not recorded which). The receptor source for this set is a woman aged 40 to 50 who had recovered from COVID-19.

The V call is TRBV6-5, the J call TRBJ1-3, with a possible D match to TRBD1 (5 bases). V was shortened by 9 bases and J by 5 bases, with 20 bases between the two germline ends. The V gene's germline CDR1 is MNHEY and CDR2 SVGAGI. The CDR3 runs 15 residues. CDR3 DNA: TGTGCCAGTTGGGGGGTAGAGACGGAAAGAAACACCATATATTTT. Its translation: CASWGVETERNTIYF.

The chain recombines TRBV30 with TRBJ2-7; TRBD2 aligns across 7 bases. The CDR3 consists of 15 residues. With 4 bases clipped from V and 7 bases from J, the junction kept 16 bases outside the gene matches. The germline V gene encodes CDR1 GTSNPN and CDR2 SVGIG (reference sequence). Here the CDR3 DNA reads TGTGCCTGGACCGAAGGAACCAAGAAGGGAGGGGAGCAGTACTTC. Its translation: CAWTEGTKKGGEQYF.

This chain connects TRBV19 to TRBJ2-2; 7 bases map to TRBD1. Germline CDR1 LNHDA, CDR2 SQIVND (reference sequence). V gave up 9 bases and J gave up 0 bases; unmatched junction bases: 4. This CDR3 contains 14 residues. The CDR3 nucleotides read TGTGCCAGGACAGGGAGCGCGAACACCGGGGAGCTGTTTTTT. Protein product: CARTGSANTGELFF.

Here the CDR3 DNA reads TGTGCCAGCAGCTCTACTAGCGGGCCCCCCAATGAGCAGTTCTTC. As protein: CASSSTSGPPNEQFF. The chain has TRBV7-6 and TRBJ2-1, with TRBD2 identical over 9 bases. CDR3 length: 15 amino acids. Germline-derived CDR1 and CDR2 are SGHVS and FNYEAQ. The J segment lost 6 bases and the V segment lost 4 bases, leaving 7 bases of the junction unmatched.

J is TRBJ1-6 and V is TRBV9, with D perhaps TRBD1 (5 bases). Germline CDR1 reads SGDLS; CDR2 reads YYNGEE. This CDR3 region has 16 residues. V was pared by 4 bases and J by 6 bases, with 17 bases between. The CDR3 is CASSPLGGEVNSPLHF. The CDR3 nucleotides are TGTGCCAGCAGCCCACTGGGGGGGGAAGTTAATTCACCCCTCCACTTT.

V is TRBV5-4 and J is TRBJ2-1, with TRBD1 identical over 7 bases. Germline assignment: CDR1 SGHNT and CDR2 YYREEE (reference sequence). The CDR3 consists of 14 residues. After removal of 9 bases from V and 2 bases from J, the junction contained 8 bases not matched to a gene. The DNA for the CDR3 is TGTGCCACGGGGCAAACAGGGGCCTACAATGAGCAGTTCTTC. It specifies CATGQTGAYNEQFF.

This clone has ten or more counts. The rearrangement joins TRBV18 to TRBJ1-2; 7 positions agree with TRBD1. The CDR3 spans 16 residues. Germline trimming cut 5 bases from V and 0 bases from J; bases unmatched to any gene: 9. Germline V CDR1 and CDR2: KGHSH, LQKENI. The CDR3 nucleotides are TGTGCCAGCTCAGGCCGGGACAGAAAAACTAACTATGGCTACACCTTC. It is translated as CASSGRDRKTNYGYTF.

The table lists this clone with a few counts. The V call is TRBV27, the J call TRBJ1-4; the D is unclear. Trimming took 5 bases from V and 1 from J, leaving 5 bases between them. Germline V gene data show CDR1 as MNHEY and CDR2 as SMNVEV (reference sequence). The CDR3 runs to 13 residues. As DNA, the CDR3 is TGTGCCAGCAGTCGAGGAACTAATGAAAAACTGTTTTTT. This codes for CASSRGTNEKLFF.

This clone is a singleton in its sample. This chain uses TRBV11-2 with TRBJ1-6; D is possibly TRBD1 (5 bases). CDR1 and CDR2 from the germline V gene are SGHAT and FQNNGV. This CDR3 has 15 residues. The germline V and J ends were trimmed by 5 bases and 6 bases, with 14 bases remaining between them. The CDR3 region has the DNA TGTGCCAGCAGCCAAGACAGTGCTGCTAATTCACCCCTCCACTTT. Amino acids: CASSQDSAANSPLHF.

The sample holds one count of this clone. The chain's CDR3 is CASSLRKEAYEQYF. The CDR3, as DNA: TGTGCCAGCAGCTTACGAAAAGAGGCCTACGAGCAGTACTTC. This sequence joins TRBV11-2 and TRBJ2-7; D uncertain. This CDR3 has 14 residues. Germline V lookup: CDR1 SGHAT, CDR2 FQNNGV. V was cut by 2 bases and J by 2 bases, with 10 bases left in between.

CDR3 residues: CASSQAGTEAFF. CDR3 coding DNA: TGTGCCAGCAGCCAAGCGGGTACTGAAGCTTTCTTT. This rearrangement joins TRBV7-6 to TRBJ1-1, with D unclear. The germline CDR1 and CDR2 sequences are SGHVS and FNYEAQ. Trimming removed 5 bases at V and 5 bases at J, with 9 bases between. The CDR3 sequence is 12 residues long.

The chain combines TRBV2 with TRBJ2-2; 8 nucleotides agree with TRBD1. Trimming took 4 bases from V and 7 from J; bases not matched to a gene: 5. The germline V gene encodes CDR1 SNHLY and CDR2 FYNNEI. CDR3 size: 14 residues. CDR3 residues: CASSGRTGIGELFF. CDR3 sequence (DNA): TGTGCCAGCAGTGGGCGGACAGGGATCGGGGAGCTGTTTTTT.

The chain combines TRBV4-3 with TRBJ2-7; perhaps TRBD1 as D (6 bases). CDR3 size: 15 residues. V was shortened by 0 bases and J by 4 bases, with 13 bases between the two germline ends. Germline V gives CDR1 LGHNA, CDR2 YSLEER. In nucleotides, the CDR3 is TGCGCCAGCAGCCAAGATGTACAGGGTGGATACGAGCAGTACTTC. This translates into CASSQDVQGGYEQYF.

The rearrangement uses TRBV14 and TRBJ1-1, with D perhaps matching TRBD1 (5 bases). Trimming pared 5 bases from V and 4 bases from J, leaving 11 bases between. The CDR3 is 13 amino acids. The germline V gene has CDR1 SGHDN and CDR2 FVKESK. The CDR3 region is CASSWTGGTEAFF. The CDR3 bases are TGTGCCAGCAGCTGGACGGGGGGCACTGAAGCTTTCTTT.

This clone appeared once. The genes are TRBV18 and TRBJ2-1; weak D call: TRBD1 (6 bases). The CDR3 consists of 14 residues. The ends were cut back, 2 bases at V and 5 bases at J, with 10 bases in the middle. The germline gives CDR1 KGHSH, CDR2 LQKENI. In nucleotides, the CDR3 is TGTGCCAGCTCACCAATTAACAGGGACAATGAGCAGTTCTTC. Its translation is CASSPINRDNEQFF.

V usage is TRBV7-2 and J usage is TRBJ2-3, with D unresolved. V gave up 2 bases and J gave up 0 bases, with 12 bases separating them. CDR1 and CDR2 from the germline V gene are SGHTA and FQGNSA. This CDR3 comprises 16 residues. CDR3 nucleotide sequence: TGTGCCAGCAGCTTAAGGAGCGCGACTAGCACAGATACGCAGTATTTT. It encodes CASSLRSATSTDTQYF.

The DNA for the CDR3 is TGTGCCAGCAGCTCCCCGGGACAGGGGGGCATTATCGCCTACGAGCAGTACTTC. Encoded protein: CASSSPGQGGIIAYEQYF. V and J are TRBV5-6 and TRBJ2-7; 11 nucleotides line up with TRBD1. With 3 bases clipped from V and 2 bases from J, the junction kept 13 bases outside the gene matches. The CDR3 totals 18 residues. Germline assignment: CDR1 SGHDT and CDR2 YYEEEE. Full variable domain (outside the CDR3, taken from reference TRBV5-6 and TRBJ2-7): DAGVTQSPTHLIKTRGQQVTLRCSPKSGHDTVSWYQQALGQGPQFIFQYYEEEERQRGNFPDRFSGHQFPNYSSELNVNALLLGDSALYLCASSSPGQGGIIAYEQYFGPGTRLTVT.

This clone was seen more than once but under ten times. The chain carries TRBV4-1 and TRBJ1-6; possibly TRBD1 for D (5 bases). With 1 base removed from V and 14 bases from J, the gap between germline ends came to 9 bases. The CDR3 consists of 12 residues. The germline V gene has CDR1 MGHRA and CDR2 YSYEKL. The CDR3, as DNA: TGCGCCAGCAGCCAAGGTGCGGGGGCCCTCCACTTT. It codes for CASSQGAGALHF.

This chain links TRBV12-5 with TRBJ2-1; perhaps TRBD2 as D (6 bases). The CDR3 has 16 residues. V was clipped by 7 bases and J by 2 bases, with 18 bases between them. Germline V CDR1 and CDR2: LGHNT, FRNRAP. CDR3 residues: CASVPRTGVTYNEQFF. The CDR3 nucleotides read TGTGCTAGTGTCCCCCGTACGGGAGTGACCTACAATGAGCAGTTCTTC.